This T cell receptor (beta chain) was documented in a study of cytomegalovirus exposure and HLA in healthy donors. The PCR ran on 60 Vbeta and 13 Jbeta primers. Clones were read by immunoSEQ multiplex PCR, and TCRdb kept only the in-frame ones, dropping some. The sample carries 150,000 to 200,000 clones, almost 80% recorded once. The source of this sequence is a man aged 18 to 35 in good health and CMV-seropositive. The sequenced sample was PBMCs.

The CDR3 DNA follows: TGTGCCAGCAGCTTAGCGGCCAGTTCCCCTGGGGCCAACGTCCTGACTTTC. Translating gives CASSLAASSPGANVLTF. The rearrangement links TRBV7-9 to TRBJ2-6; D not certain. Germline V gene sequence: CDR1 SEHNR, CDR2 FQNEAQ (reference sequence). Trimming left V 0 bases short and J 2 bases short, with 11 bases between. The CDR3 is 17 residues long. The full variable domain, its missing parts supplied by reference TRBV7-9 and TRBJ2-6, is DTGVSQNPRHKITKRGQNVTFRCDPISEHNRLYWYRQTLGQGPEFLTYFQNEAQLEKSRLLSDRFSAERPKGSFSTLEIQRTEQGDSAMYLCASSLAASSPGANVLTFGAGSRLTVL.